This is a list of T cell receptor beta chains from one sample in a study of blood T cells in healthy people across ages. TCRdb analysed the 5' RACE reads with MiXCR anew, one entry per CDR3 protein. The table lists under 1 million distinct CDR3 sequences, under 55% of them singletons. Sequenced material: blood. The receptors were sampled from a man aged 55 to 70 in good health. The CDR3 runs from the conserved cysteine through the conserved F or W. D genes are given only for firm matches. Clone size is stated in some rows and not others, as once, few, many or a class when expanded.

CDR3 length	V gene	D gene	J gene	clone size	CDR3 DNA	CDR3 protein
15	TRBV7-2	TRBD1	TRBJ1-1	.	TGTGCCAGCAGCTTACCCCCCGGGACAGACACTGAAGCTTTCTTT	CASSLPPGTDTEAFF
13	TRBV29-1	.	TRBJ2-7	many	TGCAGCGCTTCGGACAGCTACAACTACGAGCAGTACTTC	CSASDSYNYEQYF
13	TRBV20-1	TRBD1	TRBJ2-1	.	TGCAGTGCAGGGACAGGGGGAACAAATGAGCAGTTCTTC	CSAGTGGTNEQFF
14	TRBV6-5	.	TRBJ2-7	.	TGTGCCAGCAGCCGGGACGGCCCATCCTACGAGCAGTACTTC	CASSRDGPSYEQYF
18	TRBV2	.	TRBJ2-5	.	TGTGCCAGCAGTGAAGCGCGGGCTCTGCGGGACAGACAAGAGACCCAGTACTTC	CASSEARALRDRQETQYF
16	TRBV6-2/TRBV6-3	.	TRBJ2-1	few	TGTGCCAGCAGATTTCCGGGGGGCAGCTCCTACAATGAGCAGTTCTTC	CASRFPGGSSYNEQFF
13	TRBV30	.	TRBJ2-1	.	TGTGCCTGGAGAAGAGGGGGAGGGAATGAGCAGTTCTTC	CAWRRGGGNEQFF
12	TRBV10-2	.	TRBJ2-5	.	TGCGCCAGCAGTAGCGGTAAAGAGACCCAGTACTTC	CASSSGKETQYF
13	TRBV27	.	TRBJ2-5	few	TGTGCCAGCAGTACCCAGGGCTGGCAGACCCAGTACTTC	CASSTQGWQTQYF
16	TRBV3-1	.	TRBJ2-7	.	TGTGCCAGCAGCCAAAGCGACAGGAAACCGAGCTACGAGCAGTACTTC	CASSQSDRKPSYEQYF
16	TRBV3-1	TRBD2	TRBJ2-7	.	TGTGCCAGCAGCCCGAACGTCGGGGGGGTCACCTACGAGCAGTACTTC	CASSPNVGGVTYEQYF
14	TRBV20-1	.	TRBJ2-7	.	TGCAGTGCTAGAGTCCGGGCTTGGGACAATGAGCAGTACTTC	CSARVRAWDNEQYF
13	TRBV6-1	.	TRBJ1-2	.	TGTGCCAGCAGTGAAGCACAGGGCGGGGGCTACACCTTC	CASSEAQGGGYTF
14	TRBV6-5	.	TRBJ2-5	.	TGTGCCAGAAGTTACGGTCAGGGTAGGGAGACCCAGTACTTC	CARSYGQGRETQYF
14	TRBV20-1	.	TRBJ2-4	.	TGCAGTGCTGAGGGGCGGACGGAGACCTTTCAGCAGTACTTC	CSAEGRTETFQQYF
12	TRBV28	.	TRBJ2-1	few	TGTGCCAGCAGTGAGATTAGGAATGAGCAGTTCTTC	CASSEIRNEQFF
14	TRBV12-3/TRBV12-4	TRBD1	TRBJ1-2	.	TGTGCCAGCAGTCTCCGGGACAGGGGAGGTGGCTACACCTTC	CASSLRDRGGGYTF
17	TRBV7-2	.	TRBJ2-7	few	TGTGCCAGCAGCTTAGCGGGGGGATCAGGGCCCTCCTACGAGCAGTACTTC	CASSLAGGSGPSYEQYF
13	TRBV2	.	TRBJ2-7	.	TGTGCCAGCAGTGGAGATCAGAGCTACGAGCAGTACTTC	CASSGDQSYEQYF
11	TRBV6-2/TRBV6-3	TRBD1	TRBJ2-1	.	TGTGCCACCAAACAGGGGAATGAGCAGTTCTTC	CATKQGNEQFF
15	TRBV25-1	TRBD2	TRBJ2-1	.	TGTGCCAGCAGTGGTAGCGGGGGGTCTAGGGATGAGCAGTTCTTC	CASSGSGGSRDEQFF
16	TRBV6-2/TRBV6-3	.	TRBJ1-5	.	TGTGCCAGCAGTTACTCGATTGGCTCTAGCAATCAGCCCCAGCATTTT	CASSYSIGSSNQPQHF
12	TRBV5-4	.	TRBJ1-2	once	TGTGCCAGCAGCTTGGTGGCAGCTGGGTACACCTTC	CASSLVAAGYTF